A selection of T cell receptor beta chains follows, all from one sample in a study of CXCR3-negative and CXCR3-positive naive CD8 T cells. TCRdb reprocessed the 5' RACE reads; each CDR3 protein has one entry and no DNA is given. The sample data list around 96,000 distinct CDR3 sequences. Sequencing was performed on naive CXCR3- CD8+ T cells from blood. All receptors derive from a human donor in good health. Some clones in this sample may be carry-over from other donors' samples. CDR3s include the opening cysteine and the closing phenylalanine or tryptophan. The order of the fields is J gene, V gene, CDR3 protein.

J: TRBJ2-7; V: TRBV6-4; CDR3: CASSDTQRPGAVYEQYF
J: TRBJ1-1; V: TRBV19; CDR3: CASSIGFGINTEAFF
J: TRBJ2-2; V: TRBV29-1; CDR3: CSVEVGFGTGELFF
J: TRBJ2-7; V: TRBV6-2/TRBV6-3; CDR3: CASTSDGDVLYEQYF
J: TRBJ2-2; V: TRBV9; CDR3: CASSETGTGNTGELFF
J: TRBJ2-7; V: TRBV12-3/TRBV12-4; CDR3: CARSPGTADYEQYF
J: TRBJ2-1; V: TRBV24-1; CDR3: CATSDFGGEQFF
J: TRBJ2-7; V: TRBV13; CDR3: CASSFHRDRVYF
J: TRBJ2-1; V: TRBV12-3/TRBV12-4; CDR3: CASSFPGGYEQFF
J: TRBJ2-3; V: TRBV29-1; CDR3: CSVRAEAGLSDTQYF
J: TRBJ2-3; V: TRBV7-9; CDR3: CASTPMTGGQDTQYF
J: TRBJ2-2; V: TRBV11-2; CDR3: CASSLWSTTGELFF
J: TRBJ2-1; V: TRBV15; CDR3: CATSRDDAGGYGNEQFF
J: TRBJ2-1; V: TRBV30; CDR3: CACQVVDDPRVHNEQFF
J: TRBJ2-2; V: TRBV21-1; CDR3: CTSSKDRGNTGELFF
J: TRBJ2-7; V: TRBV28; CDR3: CASSTRTESYEQYF
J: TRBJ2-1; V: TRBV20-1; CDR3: CSATGPLPSREQFF
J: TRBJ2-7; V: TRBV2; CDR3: CASSGGQLSYEQYF
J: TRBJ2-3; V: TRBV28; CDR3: CASSEAGGLPTQYF
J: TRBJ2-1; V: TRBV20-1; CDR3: CSARDPGTGTYNEQFF
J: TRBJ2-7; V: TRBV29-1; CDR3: CSVELAGGNEQYF
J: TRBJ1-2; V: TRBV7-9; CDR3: CASSGRDRETNYGYTF
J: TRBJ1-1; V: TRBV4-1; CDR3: CASSQEDRGGTEAFF
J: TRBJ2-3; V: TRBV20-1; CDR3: CSARDWLAGARDTQYF
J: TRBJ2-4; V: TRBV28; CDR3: CASSPDTDPLAKNIQYF
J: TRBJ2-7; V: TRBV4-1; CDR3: CASSPGTGNIYEQYF
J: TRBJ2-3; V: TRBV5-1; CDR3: CASSWSSGGANTDTQYF
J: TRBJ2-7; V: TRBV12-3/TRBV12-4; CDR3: CASSNPGPSDYEQYF
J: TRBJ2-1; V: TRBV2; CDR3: CASRGSWTSGEPNEQFF
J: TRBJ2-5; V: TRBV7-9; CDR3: CASSLGRREGETQYF
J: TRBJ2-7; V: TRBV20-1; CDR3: CSARVGFPSYEQYF
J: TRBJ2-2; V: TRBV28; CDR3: CASGGFFRELDAGELFF
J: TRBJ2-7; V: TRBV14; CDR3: CASSQDRGTAYEQYF